The entry that follows covers one T cell receptor beta chain sequence. What it binds is not known. These data come from a study of cytomegalovirus exposure and HLA in healthy donors. Study in general: HLA-typed donors contributed around 82 million unique TCRs, which were held in an early data release. The study placed roughly four fifths of its 398 genotyped donors in the Caucasian-associated ancestry cluster.

Study outcomes and limitations: Researchers counted 164 TCR beta chains as cytomegalovirus-associated.

Primers: 60 Vbeta forward and 13 Jbeta reverse. Under the authors' procedure: An analysis performed later counted roughly 80 million unique TCR beta chains (approximately 10 million of them shared). Libraries were prepared by immunoSEQ multiplex PCR; TCRdb keeps only in-frame clonotypes and omits some of them. That table furnishes V, J and clone size, whereas the DNA furnished D and trimming. The profile shows roughly 230,000 clones, around 80% of them singletons. Germline CDR1 reads KGHSH; CDR2 reads LQKENI. Trimming stripped 3 bases from V and 1 base from J, with 13 bases between. The length of the CDR3 is 15 residues.

The specimen sequenced was PBMCs. The chain couples TRBV18 to TRBJ2-7; D not certain. This receptor was obtained from a boy between 5 and 17 years old in good health and CMV-seronegative. CDR3 in amino acids: CASSPPTGPSYEQYF. The DNA for the CDR3 is TGTGCCAGCTCACCCCCAACTGGGCCATCCTACGAGCAGTACTTC.